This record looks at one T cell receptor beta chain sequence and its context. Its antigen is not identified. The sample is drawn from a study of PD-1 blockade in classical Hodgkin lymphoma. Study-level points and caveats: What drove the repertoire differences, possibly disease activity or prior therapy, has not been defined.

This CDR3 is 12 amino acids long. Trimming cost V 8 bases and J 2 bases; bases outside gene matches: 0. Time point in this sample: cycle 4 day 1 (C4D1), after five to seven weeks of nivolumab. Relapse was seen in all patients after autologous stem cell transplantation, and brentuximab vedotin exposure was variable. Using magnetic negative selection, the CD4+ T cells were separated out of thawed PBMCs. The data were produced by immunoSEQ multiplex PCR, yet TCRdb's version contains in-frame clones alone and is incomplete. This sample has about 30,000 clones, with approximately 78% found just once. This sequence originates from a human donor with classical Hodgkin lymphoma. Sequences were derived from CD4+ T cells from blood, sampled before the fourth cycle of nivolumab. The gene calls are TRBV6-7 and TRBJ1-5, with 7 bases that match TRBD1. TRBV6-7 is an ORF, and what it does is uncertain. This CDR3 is CASGTGNQPQHF. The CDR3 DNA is TGTGCCAGCGGGACAGGCAATCAGCCCCAGCATTTT.